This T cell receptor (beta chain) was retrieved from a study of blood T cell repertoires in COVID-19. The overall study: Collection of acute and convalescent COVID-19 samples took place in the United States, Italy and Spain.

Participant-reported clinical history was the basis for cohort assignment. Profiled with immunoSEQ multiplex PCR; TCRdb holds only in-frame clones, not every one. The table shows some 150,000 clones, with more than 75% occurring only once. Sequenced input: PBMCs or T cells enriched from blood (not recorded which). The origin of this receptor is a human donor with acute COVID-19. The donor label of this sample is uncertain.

The CDR3 protein is CASSQETGLRAYRGYTF. The DNA for the CDR3 is TGTGCCAGCAGCCAAGAAACCGGGTTGAGGGCATATCGGGGCTACACCTTC. The rearrangement uses TRBV4-2 and TRBJ1-2; D is ambiguous. The CDR3 runs 17 residues. Germline CDR1 and CDR2: LGHNA and YNFKEQ. V shed 0 bases and J shed 8 bases, with 22 bases lying between them.